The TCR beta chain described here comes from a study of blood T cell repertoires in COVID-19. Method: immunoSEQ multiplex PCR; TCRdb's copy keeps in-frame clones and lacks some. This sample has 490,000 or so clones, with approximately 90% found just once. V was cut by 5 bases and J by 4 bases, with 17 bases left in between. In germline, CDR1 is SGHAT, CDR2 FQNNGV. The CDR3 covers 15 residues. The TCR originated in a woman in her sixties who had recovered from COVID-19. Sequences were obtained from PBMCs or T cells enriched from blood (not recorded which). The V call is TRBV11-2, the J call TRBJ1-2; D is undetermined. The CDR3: CASSHPVGEGYGYTF. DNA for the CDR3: TGTGCCAGCAGCCACCCGGTAGGAGAGGGCTATGGCTACACCTTC.